This T cell receptor (beta chain) originates from a study of cytomegalovirus exposure and HLA in healthy donors. With 0 bases removed from V and 6 bases from J, the gap between germline ends came to 7 bases. Germline V gives CDR1 SGHRS, CDR2 YFSETQ. This CDR3 has 13 amino acids. With 60 Vbeta and 13 Jbeta primers, the PCR was carried out. The repertoire was sequenced with immunoSEQ multiplex PCR; TCRdb's copy has only in-frame clones and lacks some. The data hold some 160,000 clones, with around 83% observed a single time. This sequence was found in a man aged 45 to 65 in good health and CMV-seropositive. The rearrangement uses TRBV5-1 and TRBJ2-1, with a possible D match to TRBD1 (6 bases). The sequenced sample was PBMCs. CDR3 sequence reads: CASSLAGVNEQFF. The DNA for the CDR3 is TGCGCCAGCAGCTTGGCAGGGGTCAATGAGCAGTTCTTC.